Ten or more counts support the clone carrying this TCR beta chain. The CDR3 totals 13 residues. With 3 bases removed from V and 9 bases from J, the gap between germline ends came to 12 bases. Germline V lookup: CDR1 LNHDA, CDR2 SQIVND (reference sequence). This sample was included in a study of shared clonotypes between healthy human individuals. Libraries were prepared by immunoSEQ multiplex PCR; TCRdb keeps only in-frame clonotypes and omits some of them. Among about 110,000 clones listed, around 68% were seen once. The receptor comes from a woman aged 25 to 45 in good health. The sequencing sample was made of memory CD8+ T cells sorted from blood. Indicated subset: CD45RO+ cells pooled with CCR7-negative TemRA cells. The V gene is TRBV19, the J gene TRBJ2-1; D call uncertain. CDR3 DNA sequence: TGTGCCAGTAGTATGGGGTTAAGAAGTGAGCAGTTCTTC. It translates to CASSMGLRSEQFF.